This T cell receptor (beta chain) was sequenced for a study of neurological immune-mediated disorders. General study results and limits: Expansion of TCR clones was greatest in HTLV-1-associated myelopathy and smallest in multiple sclerosis, where it fell below that of healthy controls.

MiXCR, applied by TCRdb to the 5' RACE reads, yields one record per CDR3 protein. The top ten clones hold just over 2.5% of a sample with some 65,000 distinct CDR3 sequences, over 4% of them seen once. Worth noting for this clonotype: What it binds is unknown.

The CDR3 is 15 amino acids. The germline V and J ends were trimmed by 2 bases and 3 bases, with 11 bases remaining between them. CDR1 and CDR2 (germline): SEHNR, FQNEAQ (reference sequence). The receptor was derived from a man aged 45 to 65 with multiple sclerosis. The chain uses TRBV7-9 and TRBJ2-1; tentative D call: TRBD2 (5 bases). The sequenced material came from PBMCs. The CDR3 DNA follows: TGTGCCAGCAGCTTAATAGCCGCGGGCTACAATGAGCAGTTCTTC. Translating gives CASSLIAAGYNEQFF. Combining the CDR3 with reference TRBV7-9 and TRBJ2-1 gives the whole variable domain DTGVSQNPRHKITKRGQNVTFRCDPISEHNRLYWYRQTLGQGPEFLTYFQNEAQLEKSRLLSDRFSAERPKGSFSTLEIQRTEQGDSAMYLCASSLIAAGYNEQFFGPGTRLTVL.